The 5 T cell receptor beta chains reported below all come from one sample, sequenced in a study of CD8 T cells in ankylosing spondylitis. MiXCR was run by TCRdb on the 5' RACE reads, yielding one entry per CDR3 protein. This sample carries about 88,000 distinct CDR3 sequences, around 27% of them seen once, and the ten largest clones take 55% to 75%. The sample was blood, either unsorted or a sorted T cell fraction (not recorded which). The receptors stem from a male donor with ankylosing spondylitis or in good health (not recorded which).

The table lists this clonotype with a few counts. This chain joins TRBV20-1 and TRBJ1-1; 7 nucleotides align to TRBD1. The length of the CDR3 is 13 residues. The germline V gene encodes CDR1 DFQATT and CDR2 SNEGSKA (reference sequence). CDR3 protein: CITGDSRNTEAFF. In nucleotides, the CDR3 is TGCATTACAGGGGACAGCCGGAACACTGAAGCTTTCTTT.

V and J are TRBV11-2 and TRBJ1-5, with 9 nucleotides matching TRBD1. CDR1 is SGHAT, CDR2 FQNNGV, per germline. CDR3 length: 13 residues. V lost 6 bases, J lost 7 bases, and 4 bases stayed unmatched. CDR3 amino acids: CASRGTGSQPQHF. CDR3 bases: TGTGCCAGCAGGGGGACAGGGTCCCAGCCCCAGCATTTT.

There are a few counts of this clonotype. V usage is TRBV7-3 and J usage is TRBJ2-5; D call uncertain. CDR1 and CDR2 from the germline V gene are SGHTA and FQGTGA. V lost 4 bases to trimming and J lost 1 base, with 16 bases between them. The CDR3 covers 16 residues. As DNA, the CDR3 is TGTGCCAGCAGCTCCCGGGTCGTAGGGTCCCAAGAGACCCAGTACTTC. This translates into CASSSRVVGSQETQYF.

In this sample, this clonotype turned up a few times. The CDR3 nucleotides read TGTGCCAGCAGCTTGAGGGGGACCCAGTACTTC. It is translated as CASSLRGTQYF. The chain joins TRBV11-2 to TRBJ2-5; D could derive from TRBD1 or TRBD2 (5 bases each). There are 11 residues in the CDR3. Germline CDR1 reads SGHAT; CDR2 reads FQNNGV. Trimming left V 3 bases short and J 7 bases short, with 6 bases between.

This clonotype was seen a few times. The genes are TRBV7-3 and TRBJ2-1; D perhaps matches TRBD1 (5 bases). Germline CDR1 and CDR2: SGHTA and FQGTGA. Between the trimmed V and J ends, which lost 4 bases and 3 bases, there was a span of 16 bases. The CDR3 has 16 amino acids. This chain's CDR3 is CASSSPSSRGYNEQFF. The CDR3 DNA reads TGTGCCAGCAGCTCCCCCTCTAGTAGGGGCTACAATGAGCAGTTCTTC.